The 20 T cell receptor beta chains below all came from one sample that was sequenced in a study of cytomegalovirus exposure and HLA in healthy donors. PCR primers comprised 60 Vbeta and 13 Jbeta primers. Using immunoSEQ multiplex PCR, the repertoire was profiled, and TCRdb retains in-frame clones only, with some absent. The sample lists roughly 170,000 clones, roughly 80% seen once, with about 0.76% in the top ten. Specimen: PBMCs. The receptor source for this set is a woman aged 18-29 years in good health and CMV-seronegative.

Of note for this clone: The junction departs from germline at one end; a sequencing error may be responsible. The rearrangement uses TRBV7-7 and TRBJ2-3, with D possibly TRBD2 on 6 matching bases. This CDR3 comprises 14 residues. The germline V gene encodes CDR1 SSHAT and CDR2 FNYEAQ (reference sequence). The CDR3 DNA is TGTGCTAGCAGCCAAGGGACTAGCACAGATACGCAGTATTTT. The encoded protein is CASSQGTSTDTQYF.

In this sample, this clone turned up a few times. The V gene is TRBV7-2, the J gene TRBJ1-3, with 7 positions matching TRBD1. V lost 3 bases, J lost 0 bases, and 8 bases stayed unmatched. This CDR3 spans 17 amino acids. Germline V gene lookup returns CDR1 SGHTA and CDR2 FQGNSA. CDR3 coding DNA: TGTGCCAGCAGCTTGCGTGAAGGGGGCTTCTCTGGAAACACCATATATTTT. Protein sequence: CASSLREGGFSGNTIYF.

V gene TRBV9 combines with J gene TRBJ2-1; 9 bases are shared with TRBD2. Germline V gene data show CDR1 as SGDLS and CDR2 as YYNGEE. V trimming: 10 bases; J trimming: 0 bases; junction bases outside the gene matches: 17. The CDR3 length is 18 residues. The CDR3 DNA reads TGTGCCGGGGGGGGGACTAGCATTTCCGATAGCTCCTACAATGAGCAGTTCTTC. Amino acid sequence: CAGGGTSISDSSYNEQFF.

The gene calls are TRBV30 and TRBJ1-5, with D unresolved. Germline loops: CDR1 GTSNPN, CDR2 SVGIG (reference sequence). V was cut by 3 bases and J by 7 bases, with 13 bases left in between. The CDR3 has 13 residues. The CDR3 loop reads CAWSEKAGQPQHF. CDR3 sequence (DNA): TGTGCCTGGAGCGAGAAGGCGGGGCAGCCCCAGCATTTT.

Regarding this clone: In the same sample, other DNA sequences code for this CDR3. This chain connects TRBV5-4 to TRBJ2-7, with a tentative D call TRBD1 (5 bases). Trimming pared 1 base from V and 4 bases from J, leaving 6 bases between. CDR1 is SGHNT and CDR2 is YYREEE in the germline V gene (reference sequence). There are 12 residues in the CDR3. CDR3 DNA: TGTGCCAGCAGCTTGAGGGGTTACGAGCAGTACTTC. The encoded protein is CASSLRGYEQYF. Full variable domain (remainder filled in from reference TRBV5-4 and TRBJ2-7): ETGVTQSPTHLIKTRGQQVTLRCSSQSGHNTVSWYQQALGQGPQFIFQYYREEENGRGNFPPRFSGLQFPNYSSELNVNALELDDSALYLCASSLRGYEQYFGPGTRLTVT.

This clone was recorded a few times. The chain has TRBV2 and TRBJ2-3; 8 bases align to TRBD2. The CDR3 is 14 residues long. V was clipped by 7 bases and J by 2 bases; unmatched bases: 5. Germline-derived CDR1 and CDR2 are SNHLY and FYNNEI. CDR3 sequence reads: CASNLAGDTDTQYF. The CDR3 region has the DNA TGTGCCAGCAACCTAGCGGGTGACACAGATACGCAGTATTTT.

The chain has TRBV18 and TRBJ2-7; a weak D match, TRBD2 (6 bases). The CDR3 sequence is 12 residues long. Trimming pared 5 bases from V and 6 bases from J, leaving 11 bases between. The V gene's germline CDR1 is KGHSH and CDR2 LQKENI. CDR3 nucleotide sequence: TGTGCCAGCTCAACAACTAGCACCGAGCAGTACTTC. Its translation is CASSTTSTEQYF.

The chain recombines TRBV5-1 with TRBJ2-1, with 7 bases fitting TRBD2. The J segment lost 0 bases and the V segment lost 0 bases, leaving 6 bases of the junction unmatched. Germline CDR1 reads SGHRS; CDR2 reads YFSETQ. The CDR3 contains 17 residues. The CDR3 DNA sequence: TGCGCCAGCAGCTTGGCCGACGGCGGGAGCTCCTACAATGAGCAGTTCTTC. It yields the protein CASSLADGGSSYNEQFF.

The V gene is TRBV10-3, the J gene TRBJ1-2; 10 bases agree with TRBD1. The CDR3 has 15 amino acids. Germline V gene lookup returns CDR1 ENHRY and CDR2 SYGVKD. V dropped 4 bases and J dropped 0; count of bases not matched to a gene: 2. The CDR3 coding sequence is TGTGCCATCAGTGGTGGACAGGGGGCTAACTATGGCTACACCTTC. The encoded protein is CAISGGQGANYGYTF.

This clone was detected a few times. The chain links TRBV7-6 to TRBJ1-1; 9 positions agree with TRBD1. The CDR3 is 13 residues long. Germline V gene sequence: CDR1 SGHVS, CDR2 FNYEAQ. Losses at the gene ends were 5 bases for V and 8 bases for J; bases not matched to a gene: 6. CDR3 sequence: CASSIRDREEAFF. The DNA of the CDR3 is TGTGCCAGCAGCATCCGGGACAGGGAAGAAGCTTTCTTT.

The chain joins TRBV27 to TRBJ2-7; D might be TRBD2 (5 bases). CDR1 is MNHEY, CDR2 SMNVEV, per germline (reference sequence). The CDR3 consists of 12 residues. Trimming left V 6 bases short and J 5 bases short, with 11 bases between. The DNA for the CDR3 is TGTGCCAGCAGCCCCTCGGGGAACGAGCAGTACTTC. Protein sequence: CASSPSGNEQYF.

This clone came up a few times. The V call is TRBV7-3, the J call TRBJ2-2, with no clear D. The CDR3 sequence is 13 residues long. Per germline, CDR1 SGHTA and CDR2 FQGTGA. Trimming pared 5 bases from V and 1 base from J, leaving 5 bases between. In DNA form, the CDR3 reads TGTGCCAGCAGCAGACTGAACACCGGGGAGCTGTTTTTT. Translated, it gives CASSRLNTGELFF.

The chain combines TRBV28 with TRBJ1-1, with TRBD1 matching 9 bases. With V trimmed by 5 bases and J by 12 bases, 16 bases remained unmatched. Per germline, CDR1 MDHEN and CDR2 SYDVKM. CDR3 length equals 15 residues. CDR3 nucleotides: TGTGCCAGCAGTACACGAGCAGACGGGACAGGGATATCTTTCTTT. This gives the protein CASSTRADGTGISFF.

CDR3 sequence reads: CASSPDRTGVDEKLFF. The CDR3 nucleotides are TGTGCCAGCAGCCCCGACAGGACAGGGGTTGATGAAAAACTGTTTTTT. The chain employs TRBV28 and TRBJ1-4; 9 positions match TRBD1. The V and J ends lost 6 bases and 6 bases, in that order; junction bases with no gene match: 11. Germline values: CDR1 MDHEN, CDR2 SYDVKM. The CDR3 runs to 16 residues.

The chain uses TRBV15 and TRBJ2-5; 7 nucleotides line up with TRBD2. The DNA end lines up better with TRBJ2-7; the J call may be wrong. The germline CDR1 and CDR2 sequences are LNHNV and YYDKDF (reference sequence). The CDR3 contains 14 residues. The CDR3 loop reads CATSRGGSDGEQYF. The DNA for the CDR3 is TGTGCCACCAGCAGAGGCGGGAGTGATGGCGAGCAGTACTTC.

The CDR3 sequence is CASSSTPTGEGQPQHF. For the CDR3, the DNA is TGTGCCAGCAGCTCAACCCCGACGGGTGAGGGTCAGCCCCAGCATTTT. This sequence joins TRBV7-8 and TRBJ1-5, with D hard to call. The CDR3 is made up of 16 amino acids. Germline CDR1 is SGHVS and CDR2 is FQNEAQ. Trimming left V 4 bases short and J 6 bases short, with 19 bases between.

The V call is TRBV9, the J call TRBJ2-1, with 8 bases that match TRBD2. This CDR3 contains 16 residues. Germline V gives CDR1 SGDLS, CDR2 YYNGEE. With 4 bases clipped from V and 3 bases from J, the junction kept 9 bases outside the gene matches. The CDR3 sequence is CASSTRGGESYNEQFF. The CDR3 DNA reads TGTGCCAGCAGCACCCGGGGGGGGGAAAGCTACAATGAGCAGTTCTTC.

This chain connects TRBV27 to TRBJ2-7, with TRBD2 matching over 15 bases. V lost 5 bases to trimming and J lost 0 bases; unmatched junction nucleotides: 5. There are 17 residues in the CDR3. Per the germline V gene, CDR1 is MNHEY and CDR2 is SMNVEV (reference sequence). For the CDR3, the DNA is TGTGCCAGCAGTGGGGGACTAGCGGGAGGCCCCTCCTACGAGCAGTACTTC. Its translation is CASSGGLAGGPSYEQYF.

The genes are TRBV25-1 and TRBJ2-2; perhaps TRBD1 as D (5 bases). Germline V gene lookup returns CDR1 MGHDK and CDR2 SYGVNS. Deletions cut 3 bases from V and 0 bases from J, with 11 bases between. CDR3 length: 16 amino acids. The CDR3 sequence: CASSDTTAANTGELFF. CDR3 sequence (DNA): TGTGCCAGCAGTGATACGACAGCTGCGAACACCGGGGAGCTGTTTTTT.

This clone has just a few counts. CDR3: CASSGLAGEGYEQFF. In nucleotides, the CDR3 is TGTGCCAGCAGTGGACTAGCGGGAGAAGGGTATGAGCAGTTCTTC. The chain employs TRBV28 and TRBJ2-1; TRBD2 agrees at 13 bases. The junction had 6 bases not matched to a gene; V was cut back by 5 bases and J by 8 bases. The length of the CDR3 is 15 residues. Per germline, CDR1 MDHEN and CDR2 SYDVKM.